This TCR beta chain was profiled in a study of cytomegalovirus exposure and HLA in healthy donors (dated by TCRdb to 2016 to 2017). For the wider study: An earlier analysis of 587 of the donors reported more than 250 Gb of sequence data and 117 million unique TCR beta sequences from about 180 million T cells. An early release that covered fewer than 750 HLA-typed donors contained approximately 290 gigabases of sequencing data and roughly 84 million unique TCR sequences. Of the roughly 400 genotyped donors, 65% to 90% fell in the genetic ancestry cluster associated with self-reported Caucasian donors. The study aimed to test whether signatures of past pathogen exposure could be identified by cataloging public T cell receptors. Using immunosequencing, the study profiled T cell repertoires from 666 subjects and related those repertoires to cytomegalovirus serostatus. A separate validation cohort of 100 to 150 different subjects was used in addition to the approximately 700-subject first cohort. High-throughput TCR immunosequencing, statistical association of individual TCRs with disease status, and machine learning were combined to predict cytomegalovirus infection status. A later analysis re-examined previously published TCR beta repertoires from around 670 donors and added high-resolution HLA genotyping to investigate patterns of TCR occurrence. The later analysis used no new phenotypic data to find candidate immune exposures, relying instead on TCR beta sequences and their occurrence across donors. In an earlier analysis of several hundred of the donors, high-throughput TCR beta sequencing was used to judge whether each TCR beta V gene segment behaved as functional or pseudogenic. Donor age, sex, ethnicity and CMV serostatus were compiled together with the repertoire data. In a later genetic analysis, genome-wide SNP genotypes for about 55% of the roughly 700 donors were used, and that subset was treated as a discovery cohort. Every discovery cohort repertoire had been produced on one sequencing platform. Class I and class II HLA loci were covered by the typing at four-digit resolution. The number of typed donors differed by locus: roughly 620-640 for A, B, C, DRB1 and DQB1; about 520 for DQA1; 606 for DPA1; and about 450 for DPB1. Several DR-DQ haplotypes were handled as single units for association and clustering, since linkage in the cohort was strong. Among several hundred genotyped donors of the cohort, an average of around 250,000 unique TCR beta nucleotide sequences was sequenced per donor, of which 15% to 20% were non-productive. General study outcomes and caveats: It was suggested by the authors that the approach could potentially be generalized to other disease states and immunological phenotypes. Because counts were too low, about 17 rarely observed V segments, including chromosome 9 orphons, were excluded from the earlier analysis of roughly 580 of the donors. Compared with equally common non-associated chains, HLA-associated TCR beta chains in a later analysis were more clonally expanded and had lower generation probabilities. The cohort was sequenced for TCR beta chains only, and without alpha or paired-chain data the features that could be detected were limited. In a later analysis, the rate of TCR association differed among HLA loci, with DRB1 alleles having the most associated TCRs and HLA-C alleles having the fewest. In vitro tests confirmed that a few of the cytomegalovirus-associated TCR beta chains recognize cytomegalovirus antigens. Because HLA typing was missing for some donors at each locus, association tests included only the typed subset. In the study, 150 to 200 TCR beta chains were listed as associated with cytomegalovirus. Roughly uniform sequencing depth across donors was assumed in presence/absence analyses, although this assumption may not hold. A further reported finding was that TCR beta sequences accurately predicted the HLA-A and HLA-B alleles for most subjects in the first cohort. Most CMV-associated TCR beta chains appeared to be HLA-restricted in a later analysis, and the HLA associations seemed to be driven largely by CMV exposure. In an earlier analysis of about 600 of the donors, most TCR beta V segments appeared in productive rearrangements about 87% or about 30% of the time, broadly matching IMGT annotations. When HLA alleles, especially DR and DQ, strongly co-occurred, attributing TCR associations to individual alleles was difficult. V-gene and J-gene trimming of TCR beta chains was associated with a missense DCLRE1C variant in a later genetic analysis, and the association was replicated in an independent cohort. A cluster of highly shared sequence variants was judged likely to be a technical artifact of the sequencing pipeline. Correlated functional status among segregating V segments might reflect linkage disequilibrium, but an unknown experimental factor could not be ruled out. The only immune exposure information available for the cohort was CMV serostatus. A later analysis associated roughly 17,000 TCR beta sequences with specific HLA alleles at a false discovery rate of 0.05. In a later analysis, several top co-occurrence clusters were reported to appear linked to parvovirus B19, influenza, CMV and Epstein-Barr virus. While some public TCRs were present in many individuals, most TCR sequences turned up only very rarely across donors. In a later genetic analysis, fewer N-insertions in productive TCRs were reported among donors in an Asian-associated ancestry cluster than the roughly 700-donor mean. The classifier was reported to diagnose cytomegalovirus status with high specificity and sensitivity in both the original and validation cohorts.

Receptor libraries were prepared by the immunoSEQ multiplex PCR assay. The multiplex PCR relied on a mix of 60 forward primers for TCR Vbeta segments and 13 reverse primers for TCR Jbeta segments. The CDR3 region of rearranged TCR beta genes was amplified from genomic DNA with a multiplex PCR assay. Amplified TCR beta libraries were sequenced as 87-base-pair reads on the Illumina HiSeq System. On the authors' methods: Across the 600 to 700 repertoires, a later analysis counted approximately 83 million unique TCR beta chains, around 11 million of which were shared by at least two donors. Raw reads were error-corrected and collapsed into unique sequences by a nearest-neighbor algorithm in which closely related sequences were merged to remove PCR and sequencing errors. To assign V, D and J gene segments, CDR3 sequences were aligned to IMGT reference sequences. Each retained sequence needed at least a six-nucleotide match to both a V gene segment and a J gene segment. Rearrangements were called productive when the CDR3 lacked stop codons and stayed in frame with V and J; all others were non-productive. Following IMGT convention, CDR3 was defined as the stretch from the second conserved V-encoded cysteine to the conserved J-encoded phenylalanine. Sequences without an unambiguous match to a single V gene segment were excluded from the earlier analysis of over 500 of the donors. In an earlier analysis of several hundred of the donors, V segments were called functional above 56.7% productive rearrangements and were called segregating when the between-donor standard deviation exceeded 5%. A statistical classification framework was built for diagnosing cytomegalovirus status from the catalog of TCR beta chain sequences. V and J gene assignment, in a later analysis, came from comparing TCR nucleotide sequences with IMGT/GENE-DB human TR gene sequences. A later analysis assigned CDR3 sequences and most-parsimonious VDJ recombination scenarios with the TCRdist pipeline. In a later analysis, each TCR beta chain was defined by its CDR3 amino acid sequence together with its V-gene family, and reads without a unique V-gene family were excluded. In a later analysis, approximately 590 highly shared, low-generation-probability nucleotide sequences were removed to address suspected cross-contamination and a sequencing artifact. In a later analysis, a clonal expansion index for each public chain was calculated from normalized within-repertoire ranks of inferred template counts. A later analysis computed generation probabilities with a VDJ recombination model fitted to out-of-frame rearrangements, and checked the results against IGoR. In a later analysis, hypergeometric tests were used to score TCR-TCR, TCR-HLA and TCR-CMV co-occurrence, with a repertoire-size bias correction applied to TCR pairs. To estimate false discovery rates, a later analysis permuted the HLA or CMV assignments 20 times. In a later analysis, co-occurring TCRs were grouped using DBSCAN, and TCRdist sequence similarity was added for clustering within HLA-allele-positive subsets. For co-occurrence clustering, repertoires with fewer than 30,000 or more than 120,000 public chains were excluded, along with a handful of repertoires with anomalous nucleotide sharing. TCRdb holds this immuneACCESS table with in-frame rearrangements only. Some clones are missing; in checked studies, unresolved V genes explain under half, and the rest has no known cause. V, J and clone size are taken as reported in that table, and D and trimming were inferred from the DNA itself. The sample has 60,000 to 80,000 clones on record, about 78% of them singletons. The ten top clones hold about 3% of the sample.

In total, roughly 670 healthy bone marrow donors made up the cohort. At the time of sampling, every cohort member was nominally healthy, though immune exposures that went unrecorded were likely present. The donor tested CMV seropositive, placing the donor among the roughly 270 seropositive members of the cohort. Every donor gave a peripheral blood sample, and the peripheral blood mononuclear cells from that sample were used for TCR beta sequencing. Genomic DNA was extracted from the blood cell samples with the Qiagen DNeasy Blood Extraction Kit. Points on this clone: The antigen it recognizes is unknown. Per-base qualities were not stored, and no clone one base away is much larger.

The origin of this receptor is a girl between 5 and 17 years old in good health and CMV-seropositive. The sequencing sample was made of PBMCs.

The CDR3 corresponds to CASSLASGSNSPLHF. The DNA sequence follows: TGTGCCAGCAGCTTGGCGAGCGGTTCGAATTCACCCCTCCACTTT. Recombination linked TRBV5-4 to TRBJ1-6; no confident D gene assignment can be made. Trimming costs V 0 bases and J 7 bases, and their ends lie 11 bases apart. The germline V gene (reference sequence) specifies SGHNT as CDR1 and YYREEE as CDR2. Taken from cysteine to phenylalanine, the CDR3 has 15 residues. The sequence is cut down to CDR3 DNA, 45 bases in frame from base 1. The full variable domain, with segments outside the CDR3 supplied by the reference TRBV5-4 and TRBJ1-6 proteins, appears as ETGVTQSPTHLIKTRGQQVTLRCSSQSGHNTVSWYQQALGQGPQFIFQYYREEENGRGNFPPRFSGLQFPNYSSELNVNALELDDSALYLCASSLASGSNSPLHFGNGTRLTVT.